In this sample, the clone carrying this TCR beta chain turned up a few times. Using a J-beta primer mix together with a sample-barcoded 5' primer, a second PCR was run for roughly 7 to 11 cycles. TCRdb ran MiXCR on the 5' RACE reads and lists one entry per CDR3 protein. Seen here are about 780,000 distinct CDR3 sequences, 35% to 60% observed once, and the top ten hold roughly 18%. These data come from a study of blood T cells in healthy people across ages. Germline V gives CDR1 MDHEN, CDR2 SYDVKM. With V trimmed by 3 bases and J by 7 bases, 5 bases remained unmatched. The CDR3 has 16 residues. The rearrangement links TRBV28 to TRBJ2-1; 14 bases map to TRBD2. Source material: blood. The source of this sequence is a man aged 80 or over in good health. CDR3 coding DNA: TGTGCCAGCAGTTTTGGGGGACTAGCGGGAGAAAATGAGCAGTTCTTC. This sequence encodes CASSFGGLAGENEQFF.